This TCR beta chain was obtained from a study of blood T cell repertoires in COVID-19. Study overall: Sites in the United States, Italy and Spain provided acute and convalescent COVID-19 samples. From T cells, B-cell-depleted T cells, or PBMCs came the material, which was cDNA or gDNA.

Germline values: CDR1 MNHNS, CDR2 SASEGT. V trimming: 4 bases; J trimming: 6 bases; junction bases outside the gene matches: 7. This CDR3 has 16 amino acids. Per the original data handling: Reference gene primers were amplified, and this amplification served to estimate nucleated cell counts. Profiling relied on immunoSEQ multiplex PCR, and the TCRdb table lists in-frame clones only, not all of them. That table is the source of V, J and clone size, and D and trimming were worked out from the DNA. Found here are 150,000 or so clones, roughly 88% of them singletons; the top ten hold roughly 2.9%. This clone was seen a few times.

The receptor's source is a woman aged 55-70 years with acute or convalescent COVID-19. Sequences were obtained from peripheral blood. The V and J genes are TRBV6-1 and TRBJ1-6, with 9 bases that match TRBD1. DNA for the CDR3: TGTGCCAGCAGTGTGGGACAGGGAATCGGTAATTCACCCCTCCACTTT. As protein: CASSVGQGIGNSPLHF.